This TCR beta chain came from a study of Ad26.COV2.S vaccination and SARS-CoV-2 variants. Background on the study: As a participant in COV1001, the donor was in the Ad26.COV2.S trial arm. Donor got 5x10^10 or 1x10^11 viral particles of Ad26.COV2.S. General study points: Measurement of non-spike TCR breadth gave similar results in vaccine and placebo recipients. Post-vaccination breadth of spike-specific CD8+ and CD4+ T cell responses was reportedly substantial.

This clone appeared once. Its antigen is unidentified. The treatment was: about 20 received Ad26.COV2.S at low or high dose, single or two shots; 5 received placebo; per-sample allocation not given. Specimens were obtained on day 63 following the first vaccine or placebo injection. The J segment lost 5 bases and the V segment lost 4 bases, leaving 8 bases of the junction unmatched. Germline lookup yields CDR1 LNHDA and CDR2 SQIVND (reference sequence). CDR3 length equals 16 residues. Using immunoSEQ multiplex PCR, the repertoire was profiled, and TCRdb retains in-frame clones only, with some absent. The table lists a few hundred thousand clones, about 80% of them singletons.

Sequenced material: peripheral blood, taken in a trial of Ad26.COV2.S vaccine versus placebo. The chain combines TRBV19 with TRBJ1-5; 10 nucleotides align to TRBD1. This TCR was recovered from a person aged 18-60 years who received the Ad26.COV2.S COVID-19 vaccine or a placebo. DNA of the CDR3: TGTGCCAGTAGTACCCCGGACAGGGGGGGGGATCAGCCCCAGCATTTT. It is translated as CASSTPDRGGDQPQHF.